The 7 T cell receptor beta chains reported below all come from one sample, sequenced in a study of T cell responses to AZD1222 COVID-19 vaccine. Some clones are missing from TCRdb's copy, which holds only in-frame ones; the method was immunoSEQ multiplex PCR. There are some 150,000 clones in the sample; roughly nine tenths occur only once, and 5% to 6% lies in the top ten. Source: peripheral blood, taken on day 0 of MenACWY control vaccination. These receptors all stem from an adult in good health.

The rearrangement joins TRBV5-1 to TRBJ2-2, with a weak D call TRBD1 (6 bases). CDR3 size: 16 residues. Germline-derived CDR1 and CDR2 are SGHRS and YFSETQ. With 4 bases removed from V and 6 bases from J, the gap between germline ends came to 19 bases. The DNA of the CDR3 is TGCGCCAGCAGCGCGGACAGCCTCTGGGCGGCCGGGGAGCTGTTTTTT. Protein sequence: CASSADSLWAAGELFF.

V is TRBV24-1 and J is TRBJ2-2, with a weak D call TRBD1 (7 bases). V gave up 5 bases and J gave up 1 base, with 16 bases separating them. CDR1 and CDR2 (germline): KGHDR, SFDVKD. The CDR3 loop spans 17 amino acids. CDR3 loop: CATSGDREVQNTGELFF. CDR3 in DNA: TGTGCCACCAGTGGAGACAGGGAGGTTCAGAACACCGGGGAGCTGTTTTTT.

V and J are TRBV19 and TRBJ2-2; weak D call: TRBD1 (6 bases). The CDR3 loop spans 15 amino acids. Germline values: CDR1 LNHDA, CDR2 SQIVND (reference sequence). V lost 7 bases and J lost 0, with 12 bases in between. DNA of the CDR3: TGTGCCAGTAACCAACAGGGCCCGAACACCGGGGAGCTGTTTTTT. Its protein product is CASNQQGPNTGELFF.

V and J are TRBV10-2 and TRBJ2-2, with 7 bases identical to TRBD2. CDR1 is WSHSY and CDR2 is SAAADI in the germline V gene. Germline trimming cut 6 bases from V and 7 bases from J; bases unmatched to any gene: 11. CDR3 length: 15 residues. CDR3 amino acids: CASRESGSGLGELFF. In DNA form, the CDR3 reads TGCGCCAGCAGGGAGAGCGGTAGCGGGCTCGGGGAGCTGTTTTTT.

The chain's CDR3 is CASSGDWAYEQYV. CDR3 nucleotide sequence: TGTGCCAGCAGTGGGGATTGGGCCTACGAGCAGTACGTC. V and J are TRBV2 and TRBJ2-7; the D is unclear. Trimming cost V 4 bases and J 2 bases, with 9 bases left between them. The germline V gene encodes CDR1 SNHLY and CDR2 FYNNEI. The CDR3 totals 13 residues.

The CDR3 loop is CASSLGFGANSNQPQHF. As DNA, the CDR3 is TGCGCCAGCAGCTTGGGTTTTGGGGCGAATAGCAATCAGCCCCAGCATTTT. The V and J genes are TRBV5-1 and TRBJ1-5; D is possibly TRBD1 (5 bases). Germline CDR1 is SGHRS and CDR2 is YFSETQ. The length of the CDR3 is 17 residues. V was cut by 0 bases and J by 0 bases, with 13 bases left in between.

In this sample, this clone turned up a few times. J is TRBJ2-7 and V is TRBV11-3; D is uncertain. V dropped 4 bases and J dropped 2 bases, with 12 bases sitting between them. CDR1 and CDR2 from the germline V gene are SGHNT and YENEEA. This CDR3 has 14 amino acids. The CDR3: CASSSTLVTYEQYF. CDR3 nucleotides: TGTGCCAGCAGCTCCACCCTCGTGACCTACGAGCAGTACTTC.